This TCR beta chain appears in the sequencing data of a study of blood T cells in healthy people across ages. The V gene's germline CDR1 is LGHNA and CDR2 YSLEER. Trimming shortened V by 0 bases and J by 7 bases, and 13 bases separated the two germline ends. The CDR3 runs to 15 residues. A second PCR, run for about 6 to 11 cycles, used a sample-barcoded 5' primer plus a J-beta primer mix. TCRdb fed the 5' RACE reads into MiXCR, producing one record per CDR3 protein. The sample contains some 880,000 distinct CDR3 sequences, about 37% of which appear only once. The TCR was taken from a young man in good health. This chain uses TRBV4-3 with TRBJ1-5; D is undetermined. Sequenced input: blood. This chain's CDR3 is CASSQDAGYDQPQHF. For the CDR3, the DNA is TGCGCCAGCAGCCAAGACGCGGGATATGACCAGCCCCAGCATTTT.